Listed here are 8 T cell receptor beta chains from one sample, sequenced in a study of control samples from healthy donors and cancer patients. Using immunoSEQ multiplex PCR, the repertoire was profiled, and TCRdb retains in-frame clones only, with some absent. The data hold 75,000 to 95,000 clones, with 70% to 85% observed a single time. What was sequenced was PBMCs. Every receptor here comes from a man aged 70-80 years with lung cancer.

This chain joins TRBV15 and TRBJ1-4; 7 bases fit TRBD1. CDR3 size: 16 residues. Germline-derived CDR1 and CDR2 are LNHNV and YYDKDF (reference sequence). V shed 2 bases and J 0 bases; nucleotides not matched to a gene: 3. CDR3 DNA sequence: TGTGCCACCAGCAGAAAGACAGGGACAACTAATGAAAAACTGTTTTTT. Translating it yields CATSRKTGTTNEKLFF.

The chain recombines TRBV18 with TRBJ1-3, with a weak D call TRBD1 (6 bases). Germline loops: CDR1 KGHSH, CDR2 LQKENI. This CDR3 has 16 amino acids. Trimming pared 3 bases from V and 3 bases from J, leaving 15 bases between. CDR3 in DNA: TGTGCCAGCTCACCCCTTGAGAGGGGGAATGGAAACACCATATATTTT. It yields the protein CASSPLERGNGNTIYF.

The V and J genes are TRBV11-2 and TRBJ2-2; D gene uncertain. Germline V gene sequence: CDR1 SGHAT, CDR2 FQNNGV. The CDR3 consists of 17 residues. The V end lost 5 bases, the J end lost 4 bases, and 20 bases lay between the germline ends. The CDR3 DNA follows: TGTGCCAGCAGCGTTTTTTCCGGGTCTCGGAGCACCGGGGAGCTGTTTTTT. It codes for CASSVFSGSRSTGELFF.

This clone was picked up a small number of times. The rearrangement links TRBV15 to TRBJ1-1; 10 bases fit TRBD1. The CDR3 spans 15 residues. J gave up 0 bases and V 4 bases, and 2 bases lay outside the gene matches. CDR1 LNHNV and CDR2 YYDKDF come from the germline V gene (reference sequence). The CDR3 nucleotides are TGTGCCACCAGCATCGACAGGGGGCTGAACACTGAAGCTTTCTTT. Amino acid sequence: CATSIDRGLNTEAFF.

This sequence joins TRBV19 and TRBJ1-1, with 10 nucleotides matching TRBD1. The length of the CDR3 is 14 residues. Germline V CDR1 and CDR2: LNHDA, SQIVND (reference sequence). With 4 bases clipped from V and 5 bases from J, the junction kept 4 bases outside the gene matches. The CDR3 coding sequence is TGTGCCAGTAGTAACGACAGGGGGCGGACTGAAGCTTTCTTT. It is translated as CASSNDRGRTEAFF.

The chain couples TRBV6-5 to TRBJ1-1; 12 nucleotides agree with TRBD1. The J segment lost 5 bases and the V segment lost 6 bases, leaving 7 bases of the junction unmatched. CDR3 length equals 15 residues. From germline, CDR1 is MNHEY and CDR2 SVGAGI. The CDR3 loop is CASRVRDRGHTEAFF. CDR3 coding DNA: TGTGCCAGCAGGGTCCGGGACAGGGGGCATACTGAAGCTTTCTTT.

The J gene is TRBJ1-1, the V gene TRBV19; a possible D gene is TRBD1 (6 bases). The germline V and J ends were trimmed by 7 bases and 6 bases, with 18 bases remaining between them. Germline values: CDR1 LNHDA, CDR2 SQIVND (reference sequence). The CDR3 covers 14 residues. The CDR3 coding sequence is TGTGCCAGTAAAACCACAGGGATAAGGTCTGAAGCTTTCTTT. Protein product: CASKTTGIRSEAFF.

J is TRBJ2-3 and V is TRBV19, with 8 bases aligning to TRBD2. The CDR3 is made up of 16 amino acids. Germline loops: CDR1 LNHDA, CDR2 SQIVND (reference sequence). Germline trimming cut 3 bases from V and 3 bases from J; bases unmatched to any gene: 8. The CDR3 DNA follows: TGTGCCAGTAGTATCGGGTCAACTAGCGGAACAGATACGCAGTATTTT. Protein: CASSIGSTSGTDTQYF.